The T cell receptor (beta chain) under discussion was sequenced for a study of preoperative IRX-2 immunotherapy in early breast cancer. Treatment reported: preoperative locoregional IRX-2 cytokine immunotherapy. Preoperative locoregional IRX-2 cytokine immunotherapy was tested in the phase Ib source study. The data were produced by immunoSEQ multiplex PCR, yet TCRdb's version contains in-frame clones alone and is incomplete. There are about 43,000 clones in the sample; just under 95% occur only once, and 1.5% to 2% lies in the top ten. The CDR3 totals 12 residues. Trimming took off 2 bases at V and 4 bases at J, with 4 bases between the two ends. In germline, CDR1 is KGHSH, CDR2 LQKENI.

The clonotype was recovered from a human donor with breast cancer. This chain connects TRBV18 to TRBJ2-3; D unresolved. The sequencing here drew on tumor tissue, taken after IRX-2 immunotherapy. For the CDR3, the DNA is TGTGCCAGCTCACCATCGGCAGATACGCAGTATTTT. This encodes CASSPSADTQYF.